These T cell receptor beta chains were read from a single sample in a study of blood T cell repertoires in COVID-19. Assay used: immunoSEQ multiplex PCR; TCRdb lists only in-frame clones, some missing. The sample lists about 170,000 clones, 85% to 90% seen once, with roughly 0.57% in the top ten. Sequenced sample: peripheral blood. The receptors originated from a man aged 55 to 70 with COVID-19, enrolled during active disease. CDR3s include the opening cysteine and the closing phenylalanine or tryptophan. The D gene is left open where the match is weak. Only part of the rows carry a size: once, few, many, or a class if the clone is expanded.

J gene: TRBJ1-1; D gene: TRBD1; clone size: once; V gene: TRBV29-1; CDR3 protein: CSVNTGGAGTEAFF; CDR3 DNA: TGCAGCGTAAATACAGGGGGCGCTGGCACTGAAGCTTTCTTT
J gene: TRBJ2-1; D gene: .; clone size: .; V gene: TRBV9; CDR3 protein: CASGSLTYNEQFF; CDR3 DNA: TGTGCCAGCGGGTCACTAACCTACAATGAGCAGTTCTTC
J gene: TRBJ2-1; D gene: TRBD2; clone size: .; V gene: TRBV24-1; CDR3 protein: CATSDLRLAGSNEQFF; CDR3 DNA: TGTGCCACCAGTGATTTGAGACTAGCGGGGTCCAATGAGCAGTTCTTC
J gene: TRBJ1-1; D gene: .; clone size: .; V gene: TRBV16; CDR3 protein: CASSQAGNTEAFF; CDR3 DNA: TGTGCCAGCAGCCAAGCAGGGAACACTGAAGCTTTCTTT
J gene: TRBJ1-2; D gene: TRBD1; clone size: .; V gene: TRBV10-3; CDR3 protein: CAISEFQGVGYGYTF; CDR3 DNA: TGTGCCATCAGTGAGTTTCAGGGGGTTGGCTATGGCTACACCTTC
J gene: TRBJ1-2; D gene: .; clone size: few; V gene: TRBV3-1/TRBV3-2; CDR3 protein: CASSQATGNYGYTF; CDR3 DNA: TGTGCCAGCAGCCAAGCGACAGGCAACTATGGCTACACCTTC
J gene: TRBJ1-6; D gene: .; clone size: few; V gene: TRBV20-1; CDR3 protein: CSASQGTDNNSPLHF; CDR3 DNA: TGCAGTGCTAGTCAGGGAACAGATAATAATTCACCCCTCCACTTT
J gene: TRBJ1-3; D gene: .; clone size: .; V gene: TRBV28; CDR3 protein: CASNQRGASVGNTIYF; CDR3 DNA: TGTGCCAGCAACCAACGCGGGGCCTCAGTTGGAAACACCATATATTTT
J gene: TRBJ1-2; D gene: TRBD1; clone size: .; V gene: TRBV19; CDR3 protein: CASSIGQGDYGYTF; CDR3 DNA: TGTGCCAGTAGTATAGGACAGGGGGACTATGGCTACACCTTC
J gene: TRBJ1-1; D gene: .; clone size: .; V gene: TRBV14; CDR3 protein: CASSQETALMNTEAFF; CDR3 DNA: TGTGCCAGCAGCCAAGAAACTGCCTTAATGAACACTGAAGCTTTCTTT
J gene: TRBJ1-2; D gene: .; clone size: .; V gene: TRBV7-3; CDR3 protein: CASSLAGGNYGYTF; CDR3 DNA: TGTGCCAGCAGCTTAGCCGGGGGAAACTATGGCTACACCTTC
J gene: TRBJ1-1; D gene: TRBD1; clone size: few; V gene: TRBV29-1; CDR3 protein: CSANDRETEAFF; CDR3 DNA: TGCAGCGCCAATGACAGGGAGACTGAAGCTTTCTTT
J gene: TRBJ1-1; D gene: TRBD1; clone size: once; V gene: TRBV11-2; CDR3 protein: CASSLDGTGVNTEAFF; CDR3 DNA: TGTGCCAGCAGCTTAGATGGGACAGGGGTGAACACTGAAGCTTTCTTT
J gene: TRBJ1-2; D gene: TRBD1; clone size: .; V gene: TRBV6-4; CDR3 protein: CASRETGQGGYTF; CDR3 DNA: TGTGCCAGCAGAGAGACAGGACAGGGTGGCTACACCTTC
J gene: TRBJ2-5; D gene: .; clone size: once; V gene: TRBV7-2; CDR3 protein: CASSSTSLPEETQYF; CDR3 DNA: TGTGCCAGCAGCTCGACTAGTCTCCCGGAAGAGACCCAGTACTTC
J gene: TRBJ2-4; D gene: .; clone size: .; V gene: TRBV6-5; CDR3 protein: CASSYSQGERIQYF; CDR3 DNA: TGTGCCAGCAGTTACTCGCAGGGCGAGCGCATTCAGTACTTC
J gene: TRBJ2-1; D gene: .; clone size: once; V gene: TRBV11-2; CDR3 protein: CAVSGGVEGYNEQFF; CDR3 DNA: TGTGCCGTATCCGGAGGGGTCGAGGGATACAATGAGCAGTTCTTC
J gene: TRBJ1-4; D gene: .; clone size: once; V gene: TRBV4-3; CDR3 protein: CASSQEDRVTGKEKLFF; CDR3 DNA: TGCGCCAGCAGCCAAGAAGACCGAGTGACAGGAAAGGAAAAACTGTTTTTT
J gene: TRBJ1-1; D gene: .; clone size: .; V gene: TRBV6-5; CDR3 protein: CASSRVVATEAFF; CDR3 DNA: TGTGCCAGCAGCAGGGTGGTGGCCACTGAAGCTTTCTTT
J gene: TRBJ2-5; D gene: TRBD1; clone size: .; V gene: TRBV11-3; CDR3 protein: CASSAGTGGDAETQYF; CDR3 DNA: TGTGCCAGCAGCGCCGGGACAGGGGGTGATGCAGAGACCCAGTACTTC
J gene: TRBJ2-5; D gene: TRBD2; clone size: .; V gene: TRBV28; CDR3 protein: CASSLWTSGQETQYF; CDR3 DNA: TGTGCCAGCAGTTTATGGACTAGCGGCCAGGAGACCCAGTACTTC
J gene: TRBJ2-1; D gene: TRBD1; clone size: .; V gene: TRBV28; CDR3 protein: CAGATGVYNEQFF; CDR3 DNA: TGTGCCGGAGCGACAGGGGTATACAATGAGCAGTTCTTC
J gene: TRBJ1-2; D gene: TRBD1; clone size: few; V gene: TRBV30; CDR3 protein: CAWRARQGPYSGYTF; CDR3 DNA: TGTGCCTGGAGGGCCCGACAGGGGCCCTATTCGGGCTACACCTTC
J gene: TRBJ2-1; D gene: .; clone size: once; V gene: TRBV7-3; CDR3 protein: CASSLTAGLEQFF; CDR3 DNA: TGTGCCAGCAGCTTAACGGCAGGTCTTGAGCAGTTCTTC
J gene: TRBJ1-5; D gene: TRBD1; clone size: .; V gene: TRBV2; CDR3 protein: CASGQGESNQPQHF; CDR3 DNA: TGTGCCAGTGGACAGGGCGAAAGCAATCAGCCCCAGCATTTT
J gene: TRBJ1-1; D gene: .; clone size: .; V gene: TRBV9; CDR3 protein: CASSVGLGAGTEAFF; CDR3 DNA: TGTGCCAGCAGCGTAGGGTTGGGGGCAGGGACTGAAGCTTTCTTT
J gene: TRBJ1-1; D gene: .; clone size: .; V gene: TRBV6-5; CDR3 protein: CASSYWGAGKNTEAFF; CDR3 DNA: TGTGCCAGCAGTTACTGGGGAGCTGGGAAGAACACTGAAGCTTTCTTT
J gene: TRBJ2-7; D gene: TRBD1; clone size: .; V gene: TRBV27; CDR3 protein: CASRYKDRGSYEQYF; CDR3 DNA: TGTGCCAGCAGGTACAAGGACAGGGGTAGTTACGAGCAGTACTTC
J gene: TRBJ2-3; D gene: TRBD2; clone size: .; V gene: TRBV2; CDR3 protein: CASSERSGRTDTQYF; CDR3 DNA: TGTGCCAGCAGTGAAAGGAGCGGGAGAACAGATACGCAGTATTTT
J gene: TRBJ2-7; D gene: .; clone size: .; V gene: TRBV7-2; CDR3 protein: CASSSGVWGFEQYF; CDR3 DNA: TGTGCCAGCAGCTCAGGGGTCTGGGGGTTCGAGCAGTACTTC
J gene: TRBJ1-5; D gene: .; clone size: .; V gene: TRBV6-2/TRBV6-3; CDR3 protein: CASTYRGVNQPQHF; CDR3 DNA: TGTGCCAGCACTTACCGGGGGGTCAATCAGCCCCAGCATTTT
J gene: TRBJ2-7; D gene: .; clone size: .; V gene: TRBV3-1/TRBV3-2; CDR3 protein: CASSQSSHEQYF; CDR3 DNA: TGTGCCAGCAGCCAAAGTAGCCACGAGCAGTACTTC
J gene: TRBJ1-2; D gene: .; clone size: .; V gene: TRBV12-3/TRBV12-4; CDR3 protein: CASRTANYGYTF; CDR3 DNA: TGTGCCAGCAGGACAGCCAACTATGGCTACACCTTC
J gene: TRBJ2-7; D gene: TRBD1; clone size: .; V gene: TRBV5-1; CDR3 protein: CASSLQGISDEQYF; CDR3 DNA: TGCGCCAGCAGCTTACAGGGGATATCTGACGAGCAGTACTTC
J gene: TRBJ2-7; D gene: .; clone size: .; V gene: TRBV7-8; CDR3 protein: CASSYPGGRSYEQYF; CDR3 DNA: TGTGCCAGCAGCTACCCAGGAGGTAGATCCTACGAGCAGTACTTC
J gene: TRBJ2-7; D gene: TRBD1; clone size: .; V gene: TRBV7-2; CDR3 protein: CASSRRTGTGVPEQYF; CDR3 DNA: TGTGCCAGCAGCCGTAGAACCGGGACAGGGGTCCCCGAGCAGTACTTC
J gene: TRBJ1-6; D gene: .; clone size: .; V gene: TRBV6-1; CDR3 protein: CASSENTRLQSSPLHF; CDR3 DNA: TGTGCCAGCAGTGAAAACACCAGGTTGCAGAGTTCACCCCTCCACTTT
J gene: TRBJ1-2; D gene: TRBD1; clone size: .; V gene: TRBV9; CDR3 protein: CASSVTTGSGYTF; CDR3 DNA: TGTGCCAGCAGCGTTACGACAGGGAGCGGCTACACCTTC
J gene: TRBJ2-2; D gene: .; clone size: few; V gene: TRBV27; CDR3 protein: CASTKNSGTLTGELFF; CDR3 DNA: TGTGCCAGCACCAAAAACTCCGGGACACTTACCGGGGAGCTGTTTTTT
J gene: TRBJ1-5; D gene: .; clone size: .; V gene: TRBV16; CDR3 protein: CASSQPGGGLPQHF; CDR3 DNA: TGTGCCAGCAGCCAGCCGGGTGGGGGACTACCCCAGCATTTT
J gene: TRBJ1-1; D gene: TRBD1; clone size: .; V gene: TRBV14; CDR3 protein: CASRTTGSSRAFF; CDR3 DNA: TGTGCCAGCAGAACGACAGGGTCAAGTCGGGCTTTCTTT